This T cell receptor beta chain stems from a study of cytomegalovirus exposure and HLA in healthy donors (dated by TCRdb to the late 2010s). About the full investigation: According to a later analysis, the approximately 120 validation repertoires were produced on the same platform as the 600 to 850 repertoires of the first cohort. The study was designed to test whether signatures of past pathogen exposure could be identified by cataloging public T cell receptors. In addition to the first cohort of 666 subjects, a separate validation cohort of 120 different subjects was used. High-throughput TCR immunosequencing, statistical association of individual TCRs with disease status, and machine learning were combined to predict cytomegalovirus infection status. Here is what the overall study found, with its caveats: A few of the identified cytomegalovirus-associated TCR beta chains were confirmed in vitro to be specific for cytomegalovirus antigens. Of the cluster scores, 90% to 95% were above 0 in a later analysis, which found that TCRs clustered in the first cohort also tended to co-occur in the 95 to 150 validation repertoires. The classifier was reported to diagnose cytomegalovirus status with high specificity and sensitivity in both the original cohort and the validation cohort. A later analysis had no HLA typing for the validation cohort, so co-occurrence there was scored across all 130 or so repertoires. Across donors, most TCR sequences were observed very rarely, whereas some public TCRs were present in many individuals. The authors suggested that the approach could potentially be generalized to other disease states and immunological phenotypes. The study gave a list of 150 to 200 TCR beta chains associated with cytomegalovirus.

Trimmed from V: 4 bases; trimmed from J: 3 bases; junction bases lacking a gene match: 11. The cysteine opens and the phenylalanine closes a CDR3 of 16 amino acids. The retained sequence is limited to the CDR3, 48 bases, with the frame set at the first base. CDR1 and CDR2, per the germline V gene, are MGHRA and YSYEKL. Library preparation employed the immunoSEQ multiplex PCR assay. The source study handled its data this way. A statistical classification framework was built for diagnosing cytomegalovirus status from the catalog of TCR beta chain sequences. TCRdb retrieved this table from immuneACCESS and kept in-frame rearrangements only. Not all clones are present; in checked studies, unresolved V genes account for under half, and no reason is known for the remainder. From that table come the V and J calls and clone size; the DNA was used to work out D and trimming. The sample data list around 300,000 clones, and approximately 83% of these were observed just once. The ten largest clones add up to 1% of the sample.

The donors belonged to the validation cohort of over a hundred subjects, which was separate from the approximately 700-subject first cohort. For this clone: Its antigen target is currently unknown. No much larger clonotype is one base removed from it; base qualities were not supplied.

The sequence links TRBV4-1 to TRBJ1-2, with 7 junctional bases fitting TRBD1. The sample consisted of PBMCs. This receptor was identified in a young woman in good health and CMV-seronegative. The CDR3 amino acid sequence is: CASSPFRQGGDYGYTF. In nucleotides, the sequence is TGCGCCAGCAGCCCATTCCGACAGGGAGGTGACTATGGCTACACCTTC.